Listed below are T cell receptor beta chains from one sample, sequenced in a study of OX40 agonist ivuxolimab in advanced cancers. The data were produced by immunoSEQ multiplex PCR, yet TCRdb's version contains in-frame clones alone and is incomplete. The table lists around 82,000 clones, around 88% of them singletons. Material: CD4+ or CD8+ T cells sorted from blood, obtained in a trial of the OX40 agonist ivuxolimab. Receptors were obtained from an adult with an advanced solid tumor such as melanoma, head and neck, liver or kidney cancer. CDR3s include the opening cysteine and the closing phenylalanine or tryptophan. D genes are given only for firm matches. The listing skips clone size in some rows; elsewhere it reads once, few, many or a size class.

TRBV29-1	-	once	TRBJ2-5	TGCAGCGTTGAAGTGGTGGAGACCCAGTACTTC	CSVEVVETQYF
TRBV6-1	TRBD1	-	TRBJ1-4	TGTGCCAGCAGGGGACAGGTCTGGGGTAATGAAAAACTGTTTTTT	CASRGQVWGNEKLFF
TRBV15	TRBD2	-	TRBJ2-1	TGTGCCACCAGCAGGGCCCAGGGACTAGCGGGACGGGGAACTTACGGTGAGCAGTTCTTC	CATSRAQGLAGRGTYGEQFF
TRBV5-1	TRBD2	-	TRBJ2-7	TGCGCCAGCAGCCAGACTAGCGGGAGTACCTACGAGCAGTACTTC	CASSQTSGSTYEQYF
TRBV19	TRBD2	-	TRBJ2-1	TGTGCCAGTAGTGAACATATAGCGGGGTACAATGAGCAGTTCTTC	CASSEHIAGYNEQFF
TRBV5-1	-	-	TRBJ2-2	TGCGCCAGCAGCACGGTAGCGACGAACACCGGGGAGCTGTTTTTT	CASSTVATNTGELFF
TRBV7-3	-	-	TRBJ2-1	TGTGCCAGCAGCCTCGGGACTCCTATAGGGAATGAGCAGTTCTTC	CASSLGTPIGNEQFF
TRBV7-6	-	-	TRBJ1-1	TGTGCCAGCAGCTTAGCGGAGAACACTGAAGCTTTCTTT	CASSLAENTEAFF
TRBV7-2	-	-	TRBJ2-5	TGTGCCAGCAGCTCCCAAGAGACCCAGTACTTC	CASSSQETQYF
TRBV4-2	TRBD1	-	TRBJ1-1	TGTGCCAGCAGCCAAGATAGGGGGACAGGGAGAACTGAAGCTTTCTTT	CASSQDRGTGRTEAFF
TRBV29-1	-	-	TRBJ2-4	TGCAGCGGGCAGTCAGCGGCTAGAAACATTCAGTACTTC	CSGQSAARNIQYF
TRBV30	TRBD1	-	TRBJ2-1	TGTGCCTGGAGTGCCGGGACAGGGATAAGGGGGTTCTTC	CAWSAGTGIRGFF
TRBV27	TRBD2	-	TRBJ2-2	TGTGCCAGCACAGACCGCGGGGGAGGGGCGACCGGGGAGCTGTTTTTT	CASTDRGGGATGELFF
TRBV28	TRBD2	-	TRBJ2-7	TGTGCCAGCAGTCGGTTAGCGGGGCTAGGCGCCTACGAGCAGTACTTC	CASSRLAGLGAYEQYF
TRBV18	-	-	TRBJ2-7	TGTGCCAGCTCACCGTCGGCCGGGGAGCAGTACTTC	CASSPSAGEQYF
TRBV28	-	-	TRBJ1-2	TGTGCCAGCAGTTATCCGACAGGTCACTATGGCTACACCTTC	CASSYPTGHYGYTF
TRBV4-2	-	once	TRBJ2-3	TGTGCCAGCAGCCCGAGAGCGTCCAGCACAGATACGCAGTATTTT	CASSPRASSTDTQYF
TRBV19	TRBD2	-	TRBJ2-1	TGTGCCAGTAGTACACCCTCGACTAGCGGGACCTACAATGAGCAGTTCTTC	CASSTPSTSGTYNEQFF
TRBV11-2	TRBD1	-	TRBJ1-2	TGTGCCAGCAGCAAGGACAGGGGGCGATTCTTCAACACCTTC	CASSKDRGRFFNTF
TRBV5-6	-	-	TRBJ2-5	TGTGCCAGCAACGAGCCCGGGGTGGAGACCCAGTACTTC	CASNEPGVETQYF
TRBV4-3	TRBD1	once	TRBJ1-4	TGCGCCAGCAGCCAAGTTACCGGGACAGGGGGCAGAGGGGAAAAACTGTTTTTT	CASSQVTGTGGRGEKLFF
TRBV19	-	few	TRBJ1-5	TGTGCCACACGCGACTTCCCCGATCAGCCCCAGCATTTT	CATRDFPDQPQHF
TRBV5-1	TRBD1	once	TRBJ2-5	TGCGCCAGCAGCTCAGGGACAGGGCAAGAGACCCAGTACTTC	CASSSGTGQETQYF
TRBV7-9	TRBD2	-	TRBJ2-1	TGTGCCAGCAGGTTACGGGGGGGCAATGAGCAGTTCTTC	CASRLRGGNEQFF
TRBV7-2	TRBD1	-	TRBJ2-1	TGTGCCAGCAGCAGCCGACAGGGTGGCAATGAGCAGTTCTTC	CASSSRQGGNEQFF
TRBV7-2	TRBD2	medium-sized	TRBJ2-7	TGTGCCAGCAGCACCAGGGTAGCGGGAGAGCAGTACTTC	CASSTRVAGEQYF
TRBV6-6	-	many	TRBJ2-4	TGTGCCAGCGCCCCAGCTCGCAGCGGGAACATTCAGTACTTC	CASAPARSGNIQYF
TRBV7-9	-	few	TRBJ1-2	TGTGCCAGCACCGATTCCCTGAGGACGGCGGATGGCTACACCTTC	CASTDSLRTADGYTF
TRBV27	TRBD2	once	TRBJ2-1	TGTGCCAGCAGATCTCTCAGCGGGAGGTGGTACAATGAGCAGTTCTTC	CASRSLSGRWYNEQFF
TRBV7-9	-	-	TRBJ1-1	TGTGCCAGCAGCCGCCTAAGCGGAGCTTTCTTT	CASSRLSGAFF
TRBV9	-	-	TRBJ2-5	TGTGCCAGCAGCGTAGGGGGCTTAGAAGAGACCCAGTACTTC	CASSVGGLEETQYF
TRBV14	-	-	TRBJ2-6	TGTGCCAGCAGGGAGTCCTCTGGGGCCAACGTCCTGACTTTC	CASRESSGANVLTF
TRBV5-1	-	-	TRBJ2-1	TGCGCCAGCAGCTCCCGGGACTTCAATGAGCAGTTCTTC	CASSSRDFNEQFF
TRBV6-5	TRBD1	-	TRBJ1-4	TGTGCCAGCAGTTATTCAGGGGGCCGTGAAAAACTGTTTTTT	CASSYSGGREKLFF
TRBV5-1	TRBD2	-	TRBJ2-7	TGCGCCAGCAGCAAGACTAGCGGGAGCTACGAGCAGTACTTC	CASSKTSGSYEQYF
TRBV7-8	TRBD2	-	TRBJ2-5	TGTGCCAGCAGCCCCGGGACTAGCGGCAATCTTGGAGAGACCCAGTACTTC	CASSPGTSGNLGETQYF
TRBV19	-	-	TRBJ1-2	TGTGCCAGTAGTAATCGAGGGACCCCATATGGCTACACCTTC	CASSNRGTPYGYTF
TRBV14	-	-	TRBJ2-6	TGTGCCAGCAGCCCCCGGCGCTCTGGGGCCAACGTCCTGACTTTC	CASSPRRSGANVLTF
TRBV9	-	once	TRBJ2-1	TGTGCCAGCAGCGTAGGATACGGGATTGGTGGCGATGAGCAGTTCTTC	CASSVGYGIGGDEQFF
TRBV6-1	-	-	TRBJ2-6	TGTGCCAGCGAGAGCTCTGGGGCCAACGTCCTGACTTTC	CASESSGANVLTF
TRBV7-2	-	once	TRBJ2-3	TGTGCCAGCAGCTTTGCCCGGAACACAGATACGCAGTATTTT	CASSFARNTDTQYF
TRBV5-4	-	-	TRBJ1-2	TGTGCCAGCAGCCCTTCGTCGGGGCAAAACTATGGCTACACCTTC	CASSPSSGQNYGYTF